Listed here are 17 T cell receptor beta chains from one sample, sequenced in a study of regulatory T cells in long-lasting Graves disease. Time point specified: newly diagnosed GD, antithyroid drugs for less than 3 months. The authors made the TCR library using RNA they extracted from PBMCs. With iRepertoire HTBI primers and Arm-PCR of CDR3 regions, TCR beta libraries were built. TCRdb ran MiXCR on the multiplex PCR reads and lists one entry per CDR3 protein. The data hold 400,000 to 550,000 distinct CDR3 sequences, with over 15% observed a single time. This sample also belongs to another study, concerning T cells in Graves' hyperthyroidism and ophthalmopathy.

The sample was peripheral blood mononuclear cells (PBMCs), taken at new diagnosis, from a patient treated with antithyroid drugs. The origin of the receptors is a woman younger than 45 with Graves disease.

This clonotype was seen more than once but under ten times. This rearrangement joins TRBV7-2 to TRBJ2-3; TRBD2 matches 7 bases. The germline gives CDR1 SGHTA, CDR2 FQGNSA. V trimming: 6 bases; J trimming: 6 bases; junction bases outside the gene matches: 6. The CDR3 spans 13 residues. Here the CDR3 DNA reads TGTGCCAGCAGATCTCGGGGGGTTGATACGCAGTATTTT. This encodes CASRSRGVDTQYF.

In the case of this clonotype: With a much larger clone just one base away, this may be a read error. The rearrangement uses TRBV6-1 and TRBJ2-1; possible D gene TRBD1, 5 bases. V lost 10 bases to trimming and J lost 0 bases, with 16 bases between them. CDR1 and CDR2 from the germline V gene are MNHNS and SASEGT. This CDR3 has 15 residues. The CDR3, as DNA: TGTGCCACGCTAGGCGGACACCGCTCCTACAATGAGCAGTTCTTC. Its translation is CATLGGHRSYNEQFF.

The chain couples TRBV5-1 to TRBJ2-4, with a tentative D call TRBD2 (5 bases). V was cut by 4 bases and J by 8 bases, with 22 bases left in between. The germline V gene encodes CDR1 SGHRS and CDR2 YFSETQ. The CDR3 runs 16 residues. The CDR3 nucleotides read TGCGCCAGCAGCGTCGACGCCCAGGTTATGGACTACATTCAGTACTTC. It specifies CASSVDAQVMDYIQYF.

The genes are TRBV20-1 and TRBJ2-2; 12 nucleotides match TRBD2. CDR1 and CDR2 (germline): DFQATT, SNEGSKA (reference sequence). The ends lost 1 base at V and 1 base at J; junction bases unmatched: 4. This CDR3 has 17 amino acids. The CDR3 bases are TGCAGTGCTAGAGGACTAGCGGGAGTTGGGAACACCGGGGAGCTGTTTTTT. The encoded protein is CSARGLAGVGNTGELFF.

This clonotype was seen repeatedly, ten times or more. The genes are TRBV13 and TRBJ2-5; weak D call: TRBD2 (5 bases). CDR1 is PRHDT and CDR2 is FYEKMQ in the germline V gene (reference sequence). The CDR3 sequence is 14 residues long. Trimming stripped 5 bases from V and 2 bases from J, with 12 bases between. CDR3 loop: CASSPSGSQETQYF. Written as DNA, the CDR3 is TGTGCCAGCAGCCCAAGCGGATCGCAAGAGACCCAGTACTTC.

The CDR3 reads CSARDQPDTQYF. The CDR3, as DNA: TGCAGTGCTAGAGATCAGCCAGATACGCAGTATTTT. The chain recombines TRBV20-1 with TRBJ2-3; D remains ambiguous. Deletions cut 0 bases from V and 4 bases from J, with 5 bases between. The germline CDR1 and CDR2 sequences are DFQATT and SNEGSKA (reference sequence). The CDR3 length is 12 residues.

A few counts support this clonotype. CDR3 DNA: TGTGCCAGTTTCAGTAGATCGGACTATGGCTACACCTTC. This translates into CASFSRSDYGYTF. The V call is TRBV19, the J call TRBJ1-2; no definite D call. The CDR3 consists of 13 residues. V dropped 8 bases and J dropped 3 bases, with 13 bases sitting between them. CDR1 is LNHDA and CDR2 is SQIVND in the germline V gene (reference sequence).

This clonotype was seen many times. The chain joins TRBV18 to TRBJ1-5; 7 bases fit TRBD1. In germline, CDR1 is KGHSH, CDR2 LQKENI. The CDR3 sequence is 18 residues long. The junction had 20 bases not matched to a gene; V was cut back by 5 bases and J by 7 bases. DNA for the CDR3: TGTGCCAGCTCAGCGGTAACTGTTCTGGCCCCAGGGGGACAGCCCCAGCATTTT. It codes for CASSAVTVLAPGGQPQHF.

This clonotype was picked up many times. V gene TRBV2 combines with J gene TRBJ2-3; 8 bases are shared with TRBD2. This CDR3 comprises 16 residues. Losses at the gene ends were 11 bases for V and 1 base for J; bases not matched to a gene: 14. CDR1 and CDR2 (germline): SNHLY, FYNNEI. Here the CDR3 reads CAPNPAGDGGTDTQYF. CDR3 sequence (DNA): TGTGCCCCCAACCCAGCGGGAGACGGGGGCACAGATACGCAGTATTTT.

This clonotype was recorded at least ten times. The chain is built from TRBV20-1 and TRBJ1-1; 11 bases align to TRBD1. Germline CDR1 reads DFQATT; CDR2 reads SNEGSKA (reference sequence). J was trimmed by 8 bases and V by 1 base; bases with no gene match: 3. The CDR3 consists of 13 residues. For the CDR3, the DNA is TGCAGTGCTAGAGCGGACAGGGGGCGCGAAGCTTTCTTT. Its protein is CSARADRGREAFF.

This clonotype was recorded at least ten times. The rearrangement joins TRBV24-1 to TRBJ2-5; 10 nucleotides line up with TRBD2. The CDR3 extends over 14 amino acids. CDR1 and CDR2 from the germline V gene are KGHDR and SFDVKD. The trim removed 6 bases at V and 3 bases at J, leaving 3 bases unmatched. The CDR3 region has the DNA TGTGCCACCAGTTCTAGCGGGGGAAAAGAGACCCAGTACTTC. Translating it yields CATSSSGGKETQYF.

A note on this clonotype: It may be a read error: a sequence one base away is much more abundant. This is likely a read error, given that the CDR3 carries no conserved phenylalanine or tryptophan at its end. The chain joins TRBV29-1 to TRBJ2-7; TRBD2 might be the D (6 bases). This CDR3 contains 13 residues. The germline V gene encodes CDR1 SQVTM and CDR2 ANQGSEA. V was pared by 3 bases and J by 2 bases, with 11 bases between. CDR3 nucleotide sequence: TGCAGCGTTGAGTATGGGACTCCCTACGAGCAGTACCTC. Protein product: CSVEYGTPYEQYL.

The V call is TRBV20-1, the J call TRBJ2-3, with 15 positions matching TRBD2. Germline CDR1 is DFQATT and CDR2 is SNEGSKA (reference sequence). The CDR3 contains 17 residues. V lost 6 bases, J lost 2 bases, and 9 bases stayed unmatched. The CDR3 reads CSALRGTSGRFTDTQYF. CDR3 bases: TGCAGTGCCCTAAGAGGGACTAGCGGGAGGTTCACAGATACGCAGTATTTT.

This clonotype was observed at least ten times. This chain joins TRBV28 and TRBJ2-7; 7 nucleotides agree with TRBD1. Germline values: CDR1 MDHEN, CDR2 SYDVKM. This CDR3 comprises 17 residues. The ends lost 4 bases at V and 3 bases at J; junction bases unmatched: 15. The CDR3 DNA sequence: TGTGCCAGCAGTTACCCCCAGGACGACAGGGCGCACTACGAGCAGTACTTC. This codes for CASSYPQDDRAHYEQYF.

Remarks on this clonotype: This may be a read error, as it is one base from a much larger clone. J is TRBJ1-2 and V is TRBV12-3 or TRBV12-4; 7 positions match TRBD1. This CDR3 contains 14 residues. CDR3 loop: CAGSFGTEESGYTF. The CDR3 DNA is TGTGCCGGCAGTTTTGGGACAGAGGAAAGTGGCTACACCTTC.

This CDR3 reads CASSLEGPSGNTIYF. As DNA, the CDR3 is TGTGCCAGCAGCTTAGAGGGACCTTCTGGAAACACCATATATTTT. This chain uses TRBV7-2 with TRBJ1-3, with a possible D match to TRBD1 (5 bases). Trimming removed 1 base from V and 1 base from J, with 8 bases in between. This CDR3 comprises 15 residues. Germline V gives CDR1 SGHTA, CDR2 FQGNSA. Based on the CDR3 plus reference TRBV7-2 and TRBJ1-3, the full variable domain is GAGVSQSPSNKVTEKGKDVELRCDPISGHTALYWYRQSLGQGLEFLIYFQGNSAPDKSGLPSDRFSAERTGGSVSTLTIQRTQQEDSAVYLCASSLEGPSGNTIYFGEGSWLTVV.

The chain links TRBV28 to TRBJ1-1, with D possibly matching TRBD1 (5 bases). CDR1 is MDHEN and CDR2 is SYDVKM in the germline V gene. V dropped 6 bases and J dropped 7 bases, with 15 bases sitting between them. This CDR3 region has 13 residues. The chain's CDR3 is CASRQGLWGEAFF. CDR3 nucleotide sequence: TGTGCCAGCAGGCAGGGTTTGTGGGGTGAAGCTTTCTTT. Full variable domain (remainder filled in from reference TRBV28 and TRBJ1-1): DVKVTQSSRYLVKRTGEKVFLECVQDMDHENMFWYRQDPGLGLRLIYFSYDVKMKEKGDIPEGYSVSREKKERFSLILESASTNQTSMYLCASRQGLWGEAFFGQGTRLTVV.